The 20 T cell receptor beta chains below were found in one sample sequenced in a study of blood T cell repertoires in COVID-19. The data were produced by immunoSEQ multiplex PCR, yet TCRdb's version contains in-frame clones alone and is incomplete. Found here are around 290,000 clones, approximately 86% of them singletons; the top ten hold roughly 14%. The sequencing input was peripheral blood. Receptors were obtained from a woman in her seventies with COVID-19, enrolled during active disease.

This clone was seen a single time. J is TRBJ2-7 and V is TRBV19; D perhaps matches TRBD2 (8 bases). Germline CDR1 LNHDA, CDR2 SQIVND (reference sequence). The germline V and J ends were trimmed by 1 base and 0 bases, with 19 bases remaining between them. The CDR3 runs 18 residues. The CDR3 loop is CASSIALTGGGASYEQYF. The CDR3 nucleotides are TGTGCCAGTAGTATAGCTCTCACGGGAGGGGGCGCCTCCTACGAGCAGTACTTC. Based on the CDR3 plus reference TRBV19 and TRBJ2-7, the full variable domain is DGGITQSPKYLFRKEGQNVTLSCEQNLNHDAMYWYRQDPGQGLRLIYYSQIVNDFQKGDIAEGYSVSREKKESFPLTVTSAQKNPTAFYLCASSIALTGGGASYEQYFGPGTRLTVT.

The J gene is TRBJ2-7, the V gene TRBV6-1, with TRBD1 identical over 7 bases. From germline, CDR1 is MNHNS and CDR2 SASEGT. The J segment lost 3 bases and the V segment lost 3 bases, leaving 8 bases of the junction unmatched. The CDR3 contains 15 residues. In DNA, the CDR3 is TGTGCCAGCAGTGAGCGACAGGGTCGCAACTACGAGCAGTACTTC. Translated, it gives CASSERQGRNYEQYF.

The chain recombines TRBV18 with TRBJ2-7, with D possibly TRBD1 on 6 matching bases. The length of the CDR3 is 14 residues. Trimming shortened V by 2 bases and J by 3 bases, and 11 bases separated the two germline ends. Germline V gene data show CDR1 as KGHSH and CDR2 as LQKENI. The CDR3 spells CASSPTDRNYEQYF. The CDR3 DNA follows: TGTGCCAGCTCACCAACGGACAGAAACTACGAGCAGTACTTC. Combining the CDR3 with reference TRBV18 and TRBJ2-7 gives the whole variable domain NAGVMQNPRHLVRRRGQEARLRCSPMKGHSHVYWYRQLPEEGLKFMVYLQKENIIDESGMPKERFSAEFPKEGPSILRIQQVVRGDSAAYFCASSPTDRNYEQYFGPGTRLTVT.

This sequence joins TRBV5-6 and TRBJ2-5; TRBD1 matches at 8 bases. Germline loops: CDR1 SGHDT, CDR2 YYEEEE. The trim removed 4 bases at V and 4 bases at J, leaving 6 bases unmatched. The CDR3 sequence is 14 residues long. The CDR3 region is CASSRTGFLETQYF. The CDR3 bases are TGTGCCAGCAGCAGGACAGGGTTTCTAGAGACCCAGTACTTC.

The rearrangement links TRBV6-5 to TRBJ1-2; TRBD1 matches at 8 bases. Germline CDR1 is MNHEY and CDR2 is SVGAGI. The CDR3 runs 14 residues. V gave up 6 bases and J gave up 4 bases; unmatched junction bases: 7. The CDR3 sequence is CASSPQGAGYGYTF. Written as DNA, the CDR3 is TGTGCCAGCAGCCCCCAGGGGGCCGGCTATGGCTACACCTTC.

The chain employs TRBV9 and TRBJ2-2, with D possibly being TRBD2 (5 bases). The CDR3 consists of 16 residues. V lost 1 base, J lost 2 bases, and 12 bases lay in between. Germline-derived CDR1 and CDR2 are SGDLS and YYNGEE. The CDR3 region is CASSVTREGNTGELFF. The CDR3 coding sequence is TGTGCCAGCAGCGTAACGAGAGAGGGAAACACCGGGGAGCTGTTTTTT.

The chain recombines TRBV5-4 with TRBJ2-3; 9 positions match TRBD1. The length of the CDR3 is 14 residues. Germline CDR1 is SGHNT and CDR2 is YYREEE (reference sequence). The junction had 0 bases not matched to a gene; V was cut back by 2 bases and J by 2 bases. The CDR3: CASSLQGATDTQYF. CDR3 bases: TGTGCCAGCAGCTTACAGGGGGCCACAGATACGCAGTATTTT.

This chain links TRBV12-3 or TRBV12-4 with TRBJ1-5, with 9 nucleotides matching TRBD1. The CDR3 runs to 13 residues. Trimming removed 6 bases from V and 6 bases from J; junction bases left unmatched: 3. CDR3 DNA sequence: TGTGCCAGCAGGACAGGGGGATTTCAGCCCCAGCATTTT. Amino acids: CASRTGGFQPQHF.

The rearrangement links TRBV7-2 to TRBJ2-3; D not resolved. Per the germline V gene, CDR1 is SGHTA and CDR2 is FQGNSA. The length of the CDR3 is 13 residues. Trimming shortened V by 3 bases and J by 2 bases, and 6 bases separated the two germline ends. This CDR3 is CASSLLVTDTQYF. CDR3 nucleotide sequence: TGTGCCAGCAGCTTGTTAGTCACAGATACGCAGTATTTT. Complete variable domain (other parts from reference TRBV7-2 and TRBJ2-3): GAGVSQSPSNKVTEKGKDVELRCDPISGHTALYWYRQSLGQGLEFLIYFQGNSAPDKSGLPSDRFSAERTGGSVSTLTIQRTQQEDSAVYLCASSLLVTDTQYFGPGTRLTVL.

This clone showed up just once. The chain links TRBV12-3 or TRBV12-4 to TRBJ1-1; 8 bases map to TRBD1. The CDR3 contains 13 residues. V trimming: 5 bases; J trimming: 3 bases; junction bases outside the gene matches: 2. The CDR3 nucleotides read TGTGCCAGCAGTGTGGGACAGGACACTGAAGCTTTCTTT. Amino acid sequence: CASSVGQDTEAFF.

The chain employs TRBV14 and TRBJ1-5; D not resolved. Germline V gene data show CDR1 as SGHDN and CDR2 as FVKESK. The CDR3 runs to 13 residues. V was cut by 0 bases and J by 5 bases, with 5 bases left in between. CDR3 sequence reads: CASSQDEDQPQHF. Written as DNA, the CDR3 is TGTGCCAGCAGCCAAGATGAGGATCAGCCCCAGCATTTT.

The chain carries TRBV4-3 and TRBJ2-3; TRBD1 matches at 8 bases. Germline values: CDR1 LGHNA, CDR2 YSLEER. The CDR3 length is 15 residues. V gave up 1 base and J gave up 4 bases; unmatched junction bases: 4. DNA for the CDR3: TGCGCCAGCAGCCAAGTGTCAGGGGGCCCAGATACGCAGTATTTT. It codes for CASSQVSGGPDTQYF.

The rearrangement joins TRBV4-1 to TRBJ1-2; unclear D gene. This CDR3 has 16 amino acids. The V and J ends lost 4 bases and 0 bases respectively, with 15 bases between them. CDR1 and CDR2 from the germline V gene are MGHRA and YSYEKL. The CDR3 sequence: CASSPLDSGPNYGYTF. CDR3 sequence (DNA): TGCGCCAGCAGCCCCTTAGACTCTGGTCCTAACTATGGCTACACCTTC.

This clone was counted a single time. The chain recombines TRBV24-1 with TRBJ1-2; D is unresolved. The CDR3 contains 13 residues. V lost 6 bases and J 2 bases, leaving 9 bases between the germline ends. From germline, CDR1 is KGHDR and CDR2 SFDVKD. The CDR3 DNA follows: TGTGCCACCAGTCCCGACGGGAACTATGGCTACACCTTC. Amino acid sequence: CATSPDGNYGYTF.

The chain couples TRBV10-3 to TRBJ2-2; D is possibly TRBD1 (6 bases). The V gene lost 6 bases and the J gene lost 0 bases, with 26 bases spanning the gap. The CDR3 sequence is 20 residues long. Looked up from germline, CDR1 is ENHRY and CDR2 is SYGVKD. The CDR3 sequence: CAISEPTQGRGQSNTGELFF. DNA for the CDR3: TGTGCCATCAGCGAACCTACCCAGGGCAGGGGACAATCGAACACCGGGGAGCTGTTTTTT.

The chain carries TRBV12-5 and TRBJ1-1; 7 nucleotides match TRBD1. CDR1 is LGHNT and CDR2 is FRNRAP in the germline V gene. The V gene end was trimmed by 5 bases and the J gene end by 8 bases; junction bases not matched to a gene: 8. The CDR3 is made up of 13 amino acids. The CDR3 coding sequence is TGTGCTAGTGGTAACTCCGGGACAGCCGAAGCTTTCTTT. Translating gives CASGNSGTAEAFF.

This clone was seen just once. The J gene is TRBJ2-7, the V gene TRBV29-1; the D gene is possibly TRBD1 (6 bases). Germline CDR1 SQVTM, CDR2 ANQGSEA. The germline V and J ends were trimmed by 7 bases and 0 bases, with 19 bases remaining between them. The CDR3 has 15 amino acids. The CDR3 here is CSATIRGGGSYEQYF. The CDR3 DNA reads as TGCAGCGCCACGATCAGGGGTGGGGGCTCCTACGAGCAGTACTTC.

The J gene is TRBJ2-5, the V gene TRBV5-6; TRBD2 agrees at 8 bases. The germline gives CDR1 SGHDT, CDR2 YYEEEE. This CDR3 is built from 13 residues. Germline trimming cut 4 bases from V and 2 bases from J; bases unmatched to any gene: 1. CDR3 sequence (DNA): TGTGCCAGCAGCCCTAGCGGGCAAGAGACCCAGTACTTC. Translating it yields CASSPSGQETQYF.

V and J are TRBV4-1 and TRBJ2-2; the match to TRBD2 covers 8 bases. Germline V gives CDR1 MGHRA, CDR2 YSYEKL. The V and J ends lost 4 bases and 7 bases, in that order; junction bases with no gene match: 8. The CDR3 runs 15 residues. The CDR3 reads CASSRTSMQVGELFF. The DNA of the CDR3 is TGCGCCAGCAGCCGGACTAGCATGCAGGTCGGGGAGCTGTTTTTT.

This clone has just one count. The genes are TRBV10-2 and TRBJ2-7; tentatively, D is TRBD2 (7 bases). Germline CDR1 reads WSHSY; CDR2 reads SAAADI. Trimming removed 7 bases at V and 0 bases at J, with 16 bases between. CDR3 length equals 15 residues. This CDR3 is CASKETAGASYEQYF. CDR3 nucleotide sequence: TGCGCCAGCAAAGAGACGGCGGGGGCCTCCTACGAGCAGTACTTC.